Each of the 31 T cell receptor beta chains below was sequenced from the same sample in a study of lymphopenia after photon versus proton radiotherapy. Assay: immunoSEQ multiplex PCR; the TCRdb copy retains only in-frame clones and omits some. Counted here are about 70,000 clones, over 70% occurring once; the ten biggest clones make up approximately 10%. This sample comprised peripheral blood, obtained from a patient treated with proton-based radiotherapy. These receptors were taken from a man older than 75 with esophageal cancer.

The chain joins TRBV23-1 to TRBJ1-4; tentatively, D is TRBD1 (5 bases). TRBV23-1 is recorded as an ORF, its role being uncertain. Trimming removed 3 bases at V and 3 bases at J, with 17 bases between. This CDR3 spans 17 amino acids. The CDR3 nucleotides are TGCGCCAGCAGTCACCGAAGGGAAAGGGGCCCTAATGAAAAACTGTTTTTT. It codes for CASSHRRERGPNEKLFF.

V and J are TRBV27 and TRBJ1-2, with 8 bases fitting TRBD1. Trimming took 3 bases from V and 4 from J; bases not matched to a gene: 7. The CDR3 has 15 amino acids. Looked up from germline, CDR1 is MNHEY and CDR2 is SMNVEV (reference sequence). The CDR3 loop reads CASSFRATGVYGYTF. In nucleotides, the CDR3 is TGTGCCAGCAGTTTTAGAGCGACAGGGGTCTATGGCTACACCTTC.

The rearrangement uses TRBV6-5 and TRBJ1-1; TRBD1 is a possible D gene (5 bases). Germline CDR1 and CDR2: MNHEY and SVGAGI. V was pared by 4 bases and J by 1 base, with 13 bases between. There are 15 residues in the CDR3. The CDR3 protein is CASSLDHQGNTEAFF. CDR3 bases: TGTGCCAGCAGTTTAGATCATCAGGGGAACACTGAAGCTTTCTTT.

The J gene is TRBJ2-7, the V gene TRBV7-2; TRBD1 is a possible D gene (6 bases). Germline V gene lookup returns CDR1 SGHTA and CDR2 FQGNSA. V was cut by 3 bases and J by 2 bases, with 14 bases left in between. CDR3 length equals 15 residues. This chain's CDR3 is CASSLIGDKAYEQYF. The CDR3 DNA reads TGTGCCAGCAGCTTGATAGGGGACAAGGCCTACGAGCAGTACTTC.

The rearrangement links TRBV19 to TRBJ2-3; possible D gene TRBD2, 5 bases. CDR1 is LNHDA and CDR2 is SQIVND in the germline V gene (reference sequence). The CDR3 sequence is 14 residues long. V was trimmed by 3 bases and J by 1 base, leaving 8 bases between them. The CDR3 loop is CASSIPLGTDTQYF. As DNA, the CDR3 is TGTGCCAGTAGTATCCCACTAGGCACAGATACGCAGTATTTT.

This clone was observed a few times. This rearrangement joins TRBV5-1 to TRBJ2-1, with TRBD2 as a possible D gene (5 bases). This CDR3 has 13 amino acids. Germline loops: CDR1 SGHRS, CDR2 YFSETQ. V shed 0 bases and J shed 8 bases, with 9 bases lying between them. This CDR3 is CASSLATSYEQFF. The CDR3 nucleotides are TGCGCCAGCAGCTTGGCAACTAGTTATGAGCAGTTCTTC.

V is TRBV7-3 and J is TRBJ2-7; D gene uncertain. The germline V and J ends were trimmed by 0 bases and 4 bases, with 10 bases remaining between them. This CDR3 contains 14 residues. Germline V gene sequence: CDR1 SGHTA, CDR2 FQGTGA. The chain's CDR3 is CASSLTRESYEQYF. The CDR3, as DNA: TGTGCCAGCAGCTTAACGCGAGAATCGTACGAGCAGTACTTC.

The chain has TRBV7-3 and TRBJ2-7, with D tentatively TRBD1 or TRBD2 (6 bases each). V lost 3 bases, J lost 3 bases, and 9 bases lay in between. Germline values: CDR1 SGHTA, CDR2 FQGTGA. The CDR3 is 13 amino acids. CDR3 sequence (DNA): TGTGCCAGCAGCTTCGGAGGGGGCTACGAGCAGTACTTC. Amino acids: CASSFGGGYEQYF.

CDR3 amino acids: CASSPPGTNSGNTIYF. Written as DNA, the CDR3 is TGTGCCAGCTCACCACCGGGGACGAACTCTGGAAACACCATATATTTT. This chain connects TRBV18 to TRBJ1-3, with D perhaps matching TRBD1 (5 bases). CDR1 and CDR2 from the germline V gene are KGHSH and LQKENI. V lost 0 bases and J 0 bases, leaving 9 bases between the germline ends. This CDR3 has 16 residues.

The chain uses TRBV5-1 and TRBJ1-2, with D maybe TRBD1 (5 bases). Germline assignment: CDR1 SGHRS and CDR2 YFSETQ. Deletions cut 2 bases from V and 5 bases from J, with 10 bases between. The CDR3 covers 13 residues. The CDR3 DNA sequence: TGCGCCAGCAGCTTCGACGGACAATATGGCTACACCTTC. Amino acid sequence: CASSFDGQYGYTF.

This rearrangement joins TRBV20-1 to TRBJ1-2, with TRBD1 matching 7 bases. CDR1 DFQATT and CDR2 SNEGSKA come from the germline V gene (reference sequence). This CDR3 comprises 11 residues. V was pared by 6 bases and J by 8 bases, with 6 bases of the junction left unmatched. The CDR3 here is CSATGVGGYTF. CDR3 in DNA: TGCAGTGCCACAGGGGTAGGAGGCTACACCTTC.

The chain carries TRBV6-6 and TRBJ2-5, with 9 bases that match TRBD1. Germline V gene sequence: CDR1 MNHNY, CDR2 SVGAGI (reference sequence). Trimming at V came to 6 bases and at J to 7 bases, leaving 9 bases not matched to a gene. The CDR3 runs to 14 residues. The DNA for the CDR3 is TGTGCCAGCAGCCCTTCCCGACAGGGGGGGACCCAGTACTTC. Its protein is CASSPSRQGGTQYF.

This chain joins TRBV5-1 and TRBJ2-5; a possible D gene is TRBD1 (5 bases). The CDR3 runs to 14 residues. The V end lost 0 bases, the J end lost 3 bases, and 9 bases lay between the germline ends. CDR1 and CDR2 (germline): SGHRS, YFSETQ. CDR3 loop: CASSLVTAKETQYF. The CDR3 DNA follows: TGCGCCAGCAGCTTGGTGACAGCCAAAGAGACCCAGTACTTC.

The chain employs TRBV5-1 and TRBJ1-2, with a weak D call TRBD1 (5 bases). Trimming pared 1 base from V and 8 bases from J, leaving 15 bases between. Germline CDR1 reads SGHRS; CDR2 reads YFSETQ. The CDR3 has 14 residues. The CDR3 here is CASSLWGTPEGYTF. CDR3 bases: TGCGCCAGCAGCTTGTGGGGGACGCCTGAGGGCTACACCTTC.

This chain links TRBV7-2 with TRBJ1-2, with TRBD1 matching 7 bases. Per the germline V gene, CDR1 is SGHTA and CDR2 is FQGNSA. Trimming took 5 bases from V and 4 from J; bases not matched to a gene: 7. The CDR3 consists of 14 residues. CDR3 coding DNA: TGTGCCAGCAGCGTCAACAGGGGTGGCTATGGCTACACCTTC. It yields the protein CASSVNRGGYGYTF. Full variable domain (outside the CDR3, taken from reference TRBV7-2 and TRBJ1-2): GAGVSQSPSNKVTEKGKDVELRCDPISGHTALYWYRQSLGQGLEFLIYFQGNSAPDKSGLPSDRFSAERTGGSVSTLTIQRTQQEDSAVYLCASSVNRGGYGYTFGSGTRLTVV.

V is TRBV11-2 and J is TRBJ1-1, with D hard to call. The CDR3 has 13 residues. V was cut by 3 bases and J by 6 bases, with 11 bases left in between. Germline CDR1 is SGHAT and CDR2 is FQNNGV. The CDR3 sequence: CASSFVYGAEAFF. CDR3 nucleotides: TGTGCCAGCAGCTTCGTCTATGGCGCTGAAGCTTTCTTT.

The DNA for the CDR3 is TGTGCCAGCAGCGTTTGGACAGGCCCTGGAGATACGCAGTATTTT. It translates to CASSVWTGPGDTQYF. The V call is TRBV9, the J call TRBJ2-3, with 7 bases fitting TRBD1. CDR1 and CDR2 from the germline V gene are SGDLS and YYNGEE. The V segment lost 2 bases and the J segment 5 bases; nucleotides outside the gene matches: 8. CDR3 length: 15 residues.

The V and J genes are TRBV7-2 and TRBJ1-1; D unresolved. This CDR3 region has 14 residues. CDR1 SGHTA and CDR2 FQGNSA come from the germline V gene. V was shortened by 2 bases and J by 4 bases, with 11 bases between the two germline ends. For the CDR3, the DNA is TGTGCCAGCAGCTTATTGATGTTTGGCACTGAAGCTTTCTTT. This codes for CASSLLMFGTEAFF.

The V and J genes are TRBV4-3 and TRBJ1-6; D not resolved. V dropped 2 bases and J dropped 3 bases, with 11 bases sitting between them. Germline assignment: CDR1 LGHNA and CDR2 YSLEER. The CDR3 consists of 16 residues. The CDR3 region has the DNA TGCGCCAGCAGCCAATGGTTTAGGGTCTATAATTCACCCCTCCACTTT. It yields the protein CASSQWFRVYNSPLHF.

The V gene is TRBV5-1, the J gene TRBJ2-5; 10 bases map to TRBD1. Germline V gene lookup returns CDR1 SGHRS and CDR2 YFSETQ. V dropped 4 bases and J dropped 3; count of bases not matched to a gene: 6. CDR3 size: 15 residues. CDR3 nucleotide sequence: TGCGCCAGCAGCACCGGGACAGGGGAAGAAGAGACCCAGTACTTC. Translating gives CASSTGTGEEETQYF.

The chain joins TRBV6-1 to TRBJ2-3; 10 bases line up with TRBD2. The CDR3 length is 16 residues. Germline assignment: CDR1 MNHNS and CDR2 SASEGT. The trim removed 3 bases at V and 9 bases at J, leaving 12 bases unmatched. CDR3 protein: CASSDFLAGVRQTQYF. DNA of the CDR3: TGTGCCAGCAGTGATTTCCTAGCGGGGGTGAGGCAAACGCAGTATTTT.

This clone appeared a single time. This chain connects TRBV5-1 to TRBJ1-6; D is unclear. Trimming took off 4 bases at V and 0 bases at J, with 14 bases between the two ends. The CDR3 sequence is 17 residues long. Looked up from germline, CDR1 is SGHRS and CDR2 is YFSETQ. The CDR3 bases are TGCGCCAGCAGCGCCGGCTTGGGGAGCTCCTATAATTCACCCCTCCACTTT. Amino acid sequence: CASSAGLGSSYNSPLHF.

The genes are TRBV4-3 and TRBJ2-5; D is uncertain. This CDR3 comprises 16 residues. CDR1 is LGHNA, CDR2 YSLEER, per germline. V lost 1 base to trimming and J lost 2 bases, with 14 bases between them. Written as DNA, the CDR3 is TGCGCCAGCAGCCAAGGGACCGCAGACCAACAAGAGACCCAGTACTTC. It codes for CASSQGTADQQETQYF.

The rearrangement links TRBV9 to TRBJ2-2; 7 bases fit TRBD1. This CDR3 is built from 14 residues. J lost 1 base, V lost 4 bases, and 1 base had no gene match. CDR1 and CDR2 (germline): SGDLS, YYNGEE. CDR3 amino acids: CASSRQGNTGELFF. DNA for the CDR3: TGTGCCAGCAGCAGACAGGGGAACACCGGGGAGCTGTTTTTT. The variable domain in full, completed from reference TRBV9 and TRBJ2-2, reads DSGVTQTPKHLITATGQRVTLRCSPRSGDLSVYWYQQSLDQGLQFLIQYYNGEERAKGNILERFSAQQFPDLHSELNLSSLELGDSALYFCASSRQGNTGELFFGEGSRLTVL.

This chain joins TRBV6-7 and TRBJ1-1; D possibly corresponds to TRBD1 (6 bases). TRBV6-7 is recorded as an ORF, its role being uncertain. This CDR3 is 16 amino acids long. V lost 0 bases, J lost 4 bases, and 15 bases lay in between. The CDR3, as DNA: TGTGCCAGCAGTTACTCGTCATGGGGGCAGGGCACTGAAGCTTTCTTT. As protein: CASSYSSWGQGTEAFF.

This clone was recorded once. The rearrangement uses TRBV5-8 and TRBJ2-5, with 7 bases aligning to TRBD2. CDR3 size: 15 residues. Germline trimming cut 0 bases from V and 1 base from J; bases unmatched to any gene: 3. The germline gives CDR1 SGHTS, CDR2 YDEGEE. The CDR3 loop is CASSLGASGQETQYF. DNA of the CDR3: TGTGCCAGCAGCTTGGGGGCTAGCGGCCAAGAGACCCAGTACTTC.

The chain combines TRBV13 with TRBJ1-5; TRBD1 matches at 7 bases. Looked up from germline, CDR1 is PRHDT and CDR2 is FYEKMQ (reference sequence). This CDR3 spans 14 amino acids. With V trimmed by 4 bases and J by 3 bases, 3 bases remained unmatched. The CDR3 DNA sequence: TGTGCCAGCAGCTACGGGACAGTCAATCAGCCCCAGCATTTT. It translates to CASSYGTVNQPQHF.

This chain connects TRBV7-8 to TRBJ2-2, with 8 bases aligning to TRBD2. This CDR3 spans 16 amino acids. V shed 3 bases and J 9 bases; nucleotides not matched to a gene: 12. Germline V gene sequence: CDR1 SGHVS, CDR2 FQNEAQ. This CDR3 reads CASSFFAGGVSRELFF. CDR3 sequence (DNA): TGTGCCAGCAGCTTCTTCGCGGGAGGTGTGTCCAGGGAGCTGTTTTTT.

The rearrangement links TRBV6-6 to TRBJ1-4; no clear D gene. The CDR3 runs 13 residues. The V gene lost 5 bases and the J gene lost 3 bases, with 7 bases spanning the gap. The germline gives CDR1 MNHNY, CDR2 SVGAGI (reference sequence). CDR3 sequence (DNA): TGTGCCAGCAGTCCTGGCTCTAATGAAAAACTGTTTTTT. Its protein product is CASSPGSNEKLFF.

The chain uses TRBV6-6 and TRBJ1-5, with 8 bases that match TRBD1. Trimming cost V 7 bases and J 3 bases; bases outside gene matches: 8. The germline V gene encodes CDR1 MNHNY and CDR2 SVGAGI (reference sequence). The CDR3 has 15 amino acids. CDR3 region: CASTTGTGANQPQHF. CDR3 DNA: TGTGCCAGCACTACCGGGACAGGAGCCAATCAGCCCCAGCATTTT.

As DNA, the CDR3 is TGCAGCGTGGGGCCGGACAGTACAGATACGCAGTATTTT. Translating gives CSVGPDSTDTQYF. The chain has TRBV29-1 and TRBJ2-3; tentative D call: TRBD1 (6 bases). The CDR3 is 13 amino acids. V lost 6 bases and J lost 3, with 13 bases in between. Germline CDR1 SQVTM, CDR2 ANQGSEA.